Following are 17 T cell receptor beta chains from one sample sequenced in a study of shared clonotypes between healthy human individuals. Produced via immunoSEQ multiplex PCR; TCRdb's table is partial and in-frame only. The table lists around 500,000 clones, 65% to 80% of them singletons, with approximately 12% in the top ten. Material: PBMCs. The source of these receptors is a woman in her forties in good health. Some clones in this sample may be carry-over from other donors' samples.

This CDR3 reads CASSFLGGRYTEAFF. The CDR3 bases are TGTGCCAGCAGCTTCCTTGGGGGGCGGTACACTGAAGCTTTCTTT. This chain links TRBV5-4 with TRBJ1-1, with D possibly TRBD1 on 6 matching bases. The CDR3 runs 15 residues. With 2 bases removed from V and 3 bases from J, the gap between germline ends came to 14 bases. In germline, CDR1 is SGHNT, CDR2 YYREEE (reference sequence).

The chain couples TRBV30 to TRBJ1-4; D unclear. V gave up 0 bases and J gave up 8 bases, with 13 bases separating them. This CDR3 is built from 14 residues. CDR1 and CDR2 (germline): GTSNPN, SVGIG (reference sequence). CDR3: CAWSVPGGWEKLFF. In DNA form, the CDR3 reads TGTGCCTGGAGTGTCCCGGGAGGATGGGAAAAACTGTTTTTT.

The CDR3 sequence is CAWSRGRALYF. The DNA of the CDR3 is TGTGCCTGGAGTCGCGGGAGGGCGTTGTATTTT. The chain couples TRBV30 to TRBJ2-3; 9 nucleotides match TRBD2. The CDR3 runs to 11 residues. The junction had 5 bases not matched to a gene; V was cut back by 2 bases and J by 14 bases. The germline V gene has CDR1 GTSNPN and CDR2 SVGIG (reference sequence).

The chain couples TRBV2 to TRBJ2-2; 7 nucleotides align to TRBD2. V lost 7 bases to trimming and J lost 3 bases; unmatched junction nucleotides: 2. The CDR3 length is 13 residues. Germline loops: CDR1 SNHLY, CDR2 FYNNEI. The DNA of the CDR3 is TGTGCCAGCATGACTAGCCACACCGGGGAGCTGTTTTTT. Residues: CASMTSHTGELFF.

This chain connects TRBV7-2 to TRBJ2-7; D is perhaps TRBD1 (6 bases). The CDR3 runs 15 residues. The germline V and J ends were trimmed by 5 bases and 2 bases, with 16 bases remaining between them. Germline V lookup: CDR1 SGHTA, CDR2 FQGNSA. The CDR3 DNA follows: TGTGCCAGCAGCGCCGGGACAAACGGACCCTACGAGCAGTACTTC. Its translation is CASSAGTNGPYEQYF.

The chain employs TRBV28 and TRBJ1-3; D gene ambiguous. The CDR3 extends over 15 amino acids. Trimming shortened V by 2 bases and J by 0 bases, and 8 bases separated the two germline ends. Germline-derived CDR1 and CDR2 are MDHEN and SYDVKM. The CDR3 sequence is CASSLGLSSGNTIYF. The DNA of the CDR3 is TGTGCCAGCAGTTTAGGGCTCAGCTCTGGAAACACCATATATTTT. The full variable domain, with the rest looked up from reference TRBV28 and TRBJ1-3, is DVKVTQSSRYLVKRTGEKVFLECVQDMDHENMFWYRQDPGLGLRLIYFSYDVKMKEKGDIPEGYSVSREKKERFSLILESASTNQTSMYLCASSLGLSSGNTIYFGEGSWLTVV.

This clone was seen many times. The rearrangement uses TRBV28 and TRBJ1-2, with D unclear. CDR3 length: 13 residues. V was pared by 8 bases and J by 5 bases, with 15 bases between. Looked up from germline, CDR1 is MDHEN and CDR2 is SYDVKM. The CDR3 coding sequence is TGTGCCAGCGAAGGGTACCAGCCTTATGGCTACACCTTC. It encodes CASEGYQPYGYTF.

V is TRBV6-1 and J is TRBJ2-5, with 8 bases identical to TRBD1. The DNA end favors TRBJ2-7, so the J call may be wrong. Germline CDR1 is MNHNS and CDR2 is SASEGT. CDR3 size: 15 residues. CDR3 DNA sequence: TGTGCCAGCGGTGCTAGGACAGGGTCTCCTTACGAGCAGTACTTC. Its protein product is CASGARTGSPYEQYF.

V gene TRBV10-3 combines with J gene TRBJ1-1; D is undetermined. There are 13 residues in the CDR3. The V end lost 7 bases, the J end lost 5 bases, and 14 bases lay between the germline ends. Germline V gene lookup returns CDR1 ENHRY and CDR2 SYGVKD. CDR3 amino acids: CAINLSFGTEAFF. The CDR3 DNA follows: TGTGCCATCAACCTTTCTTTCGGGACTGAAGCTTTCTTT.

The gene calls are TRBV7-2 and TRBJ2-5; D is uncertain. Germline CDR1 SGHTA, CDR2 FQGNSA. There are 14 residues in the CDR3. V dropped 5 bases and J dropped 2 bases, with 12 bases sitting between them. The CDR3 protein is CASSIRTSQETQYF. The CDR3 bases are TGTGCCAGCAGCATAAGGACGTCTCAAGAGACCCAGTACTTC.

The rearrangement links TRBV4-1 to TRBJ2-1; 14 positions agree with TRBD2. The CDR3 is 19 residues long. The germline V gene has CDR1 MGHRA and CDR2 YSYEKL. Unmatched junction bases numbered 13, after V lost 2 bases and J lost 7 bases. The CDR3, as DNA: TGCGCCAGCAGCCAATTGATTAGGACTAGCGGGAGGAGATCTAATGAGCAGTTCTTC. It is translated as CASSQLIRTSGRRSNEQFF.

The J gene is TRBJ2-7, the V gene TRBV9; 13 nucleotides align to TRBD2. This CDR3 has 14 residues. With 4 bases clipped from V and 5 bases from J, the junction kept 3 bases outside the gene matches. CDR1 and CDR2 (germline): SGDLS, YYNGEE. CDR3: CASSRTSGSHEQYF. CDR3 sequence (DNA): TGTGCCAGCAGCAGGACTAGCGGGAGCCACGAGCAGTACTTC.

The genes are TRBV2 and TRBJ2-5, with D perhaps being TRBD1 or TRBD2 (6 bases each). The CDR3 has 15 residues. With 7 bases removed from V and 1 base from J, the gap between germline ends came to 16 bases. Germline V CDR1 and CDR2: SNHLY, FYNNEI. CDR3: CASIDIGGFQETQYF. In DNA form, the CDR3 reads TGTGCCAGCATCGACATCGGGGGCTTCCAAGAGACCCAGTACTTC.

The chain employs TRBV4-1 and TRBJ2-7, with TRBD2 matching 13 bases. The junction had 5 bases not matched to a gene; V was cut back by 3 bases and J by 9 bases. CDR3 size: 14 residues. From germline, CDR1 is MGHRA and CDR2 YSYEKL. CDR3 coding DNA: TGCGCCAGCAGCCAGTCGGGACTAGCGGGATGGCAGTACTTC. Its protein product is CASSQSGLAGWQYF.

The rearrangement links TRBV7-2 to TRBJ2-2; no reliable D call. The V gene's germline CDR1 is SGHTA and CDR2 FQGNSA. The length of the CDR3 is 15 residues. Trimming took off 0 bases at V and 4 bases at J, with 9 bases between the two ends. The CDR3 DNA reads TGTGCCAGCAGCTTAGCGACGCCAACCACCGGGGAGCTGTTTTTT. This translates into CASSLATPTTGELFF.

The rearrangement links TRBV10-3 to TRBJ2-5; a weak D match, TRBD2 (6 bases). Germline-derived CDR1 and CDR2 are ENHRY and SYGVKD. The V gene lost 11 bases and the J gene lost 4 bases, with 23 bases spanning the gap. This CDR3 has 15 amino acids. The CDR3 DNA sequence: TGTGCCTCTGCCCTATTGAGCGGGCCCATAGAGACCCAGTACTTC. Its protein product is CASALLSGPIETQYF.

The chain carries TRBV2 and TRBJ2-7; the D gene is possibly TRBD2 (6 bases). CDR1 and CDR2 (germline): SNHLY, FYNNEI. The V and J ends lost 9 bases and 4 bases respectively, with 13 bases between them. This CDR3 region has 12 residues. CDR3 in amino acids: CASGGNAYEQYF. The DNA for the CDR3 is TGTGCCAGTGGGGGGAATGCGTACGAGCAGTACTTC.